The rows below give T cell receptor beta chains drawn from one sample of a study of blood T cell repertoires in COVID-19. The protocol was immunoSEQ multiplex PCR, while the TCRdb copy is restricted to in-frame clones and leaves out a portion. Seen here are some 400,000 clones, roughly 80% observed once, and the top ten hold 0.85% to 1.2%. The sequencing input was peripheral blood. Source of these receptors: a human donor with acute or convalescent COVID-19. The donor label of this sample is uncertain. CDR3s include the opening cysteine and the closing phenylalanine or tryptophan. D genes are given only for firm matches. For some rows the clone size is stated as once, few or many, or as a class when expanded; others skip it.

TRBV5-1	-	TRBJ2-7	-	CASSLVSISYEQYF	TGCGCCAGCAGCTTGGTGTCTATCTCCTACGAGCAGTACTTC
TRBV27	few	TRBJ2-7	TRBD1	CASSLSNRGKAEQYF	TGTGCCAGCAGTTTATCGAACAGGGGGAAGGCCGAGCAGTACTTC
TRBV18	-	TRBJ1-1	-	CASSPSQMNTEAFF	TGTGCCAGCTCACCGTCTCAGATGAACACTGAAGCTTTCTTT
TRBV3-1/TRBV3-2	-	TRBJ1-2	TRBD1	CASSPQGDYGYTF	TGTGCCAGCAGCCCACAGGGGGACTATGGCTACACCTTC
TRBV2	-	TRBJ2-7	TRBD1	CASREDRGPLLRQYF	TGTGCCAGCAGGGAAGACAGGGGGCCCCTTCTAAGGCAGTACTTC
TRBV25-1	-	TRBJ2-1	-	CASSESLSLRTAKEQFF	TGTGCCAGCAGTGAATCTCTCTCTCTCCGGACAGCTAAAGAGCAGTTCTTC
TRBV5-8	-	TRBJ2-5	-	CASSLGQQMKETQYF	TGTGCCAGCAGCTTGGGACAGCAAATGAAAGAGACCCAGTACTTC
TRBV4-2	-	TRBJ2-4	-	CASSPHRAKNIQYF	TGTGCCAGCAGCCCACATCGAGCCAAAAACATTCAGTACTTC
TRBV5-1	-	TRBJ1-1	TRBD1	CASSLVQGGMNTEAFF	TGCGCCAGCAGCTTGGTACAGGGGGGTATGAACACTGAAGCTTTCTTT
TRBV15	-	TRBJ2-5	TRBD2	CATSRDKAGGLSKYF	TGTGCCACCAGCAGAGACAAAGCGGGGGGCCTGTCGAAGTACTTC
TRBV5-4	-	TRBJ2-1	TRBD2	CASSYGLADYNEQFF	TGTGCCAGCAGCTATGGACTAGCGGACTACAATGAGCAGTTCTTC
TRBV6-6	-	TRBJ2-1	TRBD1	CASREGQGAEQFF	TGTGCCAGCAGAGAGGGACAGGGGGCTGAGCAGTTCTTC
TRBV4-2	-	TRBJ2-3	TRBD2	CASSQELSGGLSSTDTQYF	TGTGCCAGCAGCCAAGAGTTGAGCGGGGGGCTATCAAGCACAGATACGCAGTATTTT
TRBV5-1	-	TRBJ1-2	-	CASSLGRHNSLYDYGYTF	TGCGCCAGCAGCTTGGGCCGACACAACAGCCTGTACGACTATGGCTACACCTTC
TRBV29-1	-	TRBJ1-1	TRBD1	CSVAGQGIPNTEAFF	TGCAGCGTTGCAGGACAGGGTATACCAAACACTGAAGCTTTCTTT
TRBV7-9	-	TRBJ1-4	-	CASSLAGGKEKLFF	TGTGCCAGCAGCTTAGCGGGGGGAAAGGAAAAACTGTTTTTT
TRBV20-1	-	TRBJ1-5	-	CSASKAGQPQHF	TGCAGTGCTAGTAAGGCGGGGCAGCCCCAGCATTTT
TRBV28	-	TRBJ2-2	-	CASSPRSNTGELFF	TGTGCCAGCAGTCCCCGTTCGAACACCGGGGAGCTGTTTTTT
TRBV3-1/TRBV3-2	-	TRBJ2-7	TRBD2	CASSPHSGRAYEQYF	TGTGCCAGCAGCCCCCACAGCGGGAGGGCCTACGAGCAGTACTTC
TRBV4-2	-	TRBJ2-1	TRBD2	CASSQALAGVYNEQFF	TGTGCCAGCAGCCAAGCACTAGCGGGAGTGTACAATGAGCAGTTCTTC
TRBV10-1	-	TRBJ2-1	TRBD2	CASSGLAGEQFF	TGCGCCAGCAGTGGGCTAGCGGGCGAGCAGTTCTTC
TRBV6-1	-	TRBJ2-7	-	CASSEHRDYEQYF	TGTGCCAGCAGTGAACACAGGGATTACGAGCAGTACTTC
TRBV5-1	-	TRBJ2-7	TRBD1	CASSSGDRPDGEQYF	TGCGCCAGCAGCTCGGGGGACAGGCCGGACGGGGAGCAGTACTTC
TRBV12-3/TRBV12-4	few	TRBJ1-1	-	CASSLTRNTEAFF	TGTGCCAGCAGTCTGACAAGGAACACTGAAGCTTTCTTT
TRBV28	few	TRBJ2-1	-	CASSYGGSYNEQFF	TGTGCCAGCAGTTACGGTGGCTCCTACAATGAGCAGTTCTTC
TRBV3-1/TRBV3-2	-	TRBJ1-3	-	CASSQKATGGNTIYF	TGTGCCAGCAGCCAAAAAGCAACAGGTGGAAACACCATATATTTT
TRBV30	-	TRBJ1-1	TRBD1	CAWSGLRGQEAFF	TGTGCCTGGAGTGGGTTACGGGGACAGGAAGCTTTCTTT
TRBV10-3	-	TRBJ1-3	-	CAISSPNRAGGNTIYF	TGTGCCATCAGTTCCCCGAACAGGGCTGGGGGAAACACCATATATTTT